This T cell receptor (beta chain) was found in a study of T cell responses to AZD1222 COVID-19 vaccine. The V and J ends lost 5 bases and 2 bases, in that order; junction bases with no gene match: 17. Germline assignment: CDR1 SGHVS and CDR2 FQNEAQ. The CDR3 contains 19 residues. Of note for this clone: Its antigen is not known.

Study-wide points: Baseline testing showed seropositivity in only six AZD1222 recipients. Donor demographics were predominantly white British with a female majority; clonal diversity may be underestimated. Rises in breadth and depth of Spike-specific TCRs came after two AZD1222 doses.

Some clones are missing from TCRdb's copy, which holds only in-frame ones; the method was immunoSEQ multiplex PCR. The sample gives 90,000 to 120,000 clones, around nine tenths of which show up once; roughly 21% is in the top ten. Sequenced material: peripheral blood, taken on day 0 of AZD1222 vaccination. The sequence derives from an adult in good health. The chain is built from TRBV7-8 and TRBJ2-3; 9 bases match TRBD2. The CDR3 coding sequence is TGTGCCAGCAGCCGAGACTTGAGATTAGCGGGGGCGACCACAGATACGCAGTATTTT. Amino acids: CASSRDLRLAGATTDTQYF.